This TCR beta chain originates from a study of blood T cells in healthy people across ages (dated by TCRdb to about 2015). Context from the whole study: In model experiments, roughly one uniquely barcoded TCR beta cDNA molecule per two T cells was captured by template switching. The donors were split into four age groups: young (average around 15 years), middle-aged (roughly 39), aged (approximately 60) and long-lived (roughly 88). The study measured age-related changes in TCR beta repertoire diversity using deep sequencing normalized with unique cDNA molecular identifiers. Donors of different ages were randomly distributed across sequencing lanes to avoid experimental bias. Two additional independent replicas of 1 million unique cDNA reads from the same blood draw were analyzed for two donors (one aged 18 to 29 and one aged 80 or older). Paper-wide results and their limitations: The CMV infection status of donors was not known, potentially confounding age-related changes in expanded clonotypes. Compared with the aged group, the long-lived group had more naive CD4+ T cells, fewer expanded clones and increased TCR diversity, a pattern suggesting age selection. Observed TCR beta diversity per million T cells fell roughly linearly with age, and a significant reduction was already apparent by age about 36. Estimates of total diversity based on one million sequenced T cells were regarded as lower bounds and as underestimates. Since profiling was done on bulk unsorted PBMCs, naive and antigen-experienced compartments could not be conclusively compared. A strong correlation was found between observed TCR beta diversity and the percentage of naive T cells measured by flow cytometry.

Library construction relied on 5' RACE. Data came from an Illumina HiSeq 2500. A second PCR of roughly 7 to 11 cycles was performed with a sample-barcoded 5' primer and a J-beta primer mix. A unique molecular identifier was introduced onto each TCR beta cDNA molecule by a template-switch 5' adaptor carrying 12 random nucleotides. Each sample yielded at least 2.5 million CDR3-containing paired-end reads. All of the RNA was converted into first-strand cDNA using the Mint cDNA synthesis kit, with a TRBC-specific oligonucleotide serving as the primer. Following uracil-DNA glycosylase treatment, all cDNA underwent a first 18-cycle PCR with the universal primers M1SS and BC2_uni_R. In the paper's pipeline: For normalization, 1 million high-quality reads, each with a distinct molecular identifier, were randomly selected from each sample. Instead of being binned into consensus sequences, reads that shared molecular identifiers were thrown out. MiTCR, with a Q25 quality threshold and the strictest error-elimination algorithm, was used for CDR3 identification, clonotype clustering and error correction. A nonparametric unseen species model with Euler transformation was used to estimate lower-bound total TCR beta diversity. The public reads were reprocessed in TCRdb via fastp at Q25 and MiXCR, keeping in-frame beta chains. Merged by CDR3 protein, the rows form single entries marked with the most common genes and DNA. TCRdb's processing, not the authors' own work, is the source of the V and J calls. This sample has fewer than 2,000,000 distinct CDR3 sequences in its table, and 30% to 40% of those were observed once. The ten largest account for around 10% of the sample.

Trimming costs V 3 bases and J 1 base, and their ends lie 8 bases apart. Reading the germline V gene (reference sequence) gives CDR1 SGHNT and CDR2 YYREEE. From the cysteine up to the phenylalanine, the CDR3 has a length of 14 residues. Only the CDR3 part of the read is kept: 42 bases, read in frame from the first base. Donors were 35 to 40 systemically healthy Caucasian individuals from Russia aged roughly 6 to 90 years. Approximately 9.3 milliliters of peripheral blood were collected from each donor into EDTA-treated Vacutainer tubes. PBMCs were isolated by Ficoll-Paque density-gradient centrifugation, with at least 6 million obtained per sample. Total RNA was extracted from PBMCs with Trizol reagent, with at least 5 micrograms obtained per sample. The percentages of naive CD45RAhigh/CD27high T cells were determined by flow cytometry on a PBMC aliquot from every donor. This clonotype was counted many times. What antigen it recognizes has not been identified. No qualities accompany the bases; no much larger clone lies one base away.

Material: blood. In this chain, TRBV5-4 is recombined with TRBJ1-5; perhaps TRBD1 is the D gene, with 6 bases matching. This receptor was identified in a woman in her thirties in good health. The CDR3 loop reads CASSSRGSNQPQHF. In nucleotide form, the sequence is TGTGCCAGCAGCTCAAGGGGGAGCAATCAGCCCCAGCATTTT.